This T cell receptor (beta chain) originates from a study of blood T cell repertoires in COVID-19. Repertoires were generated with immunoSEQ multiplex PCR, while TCRdb's copy carries only in-frame clones and drops some. The data hold almost 400,000 clones, with 85% to 90% observed a single time. This clone has a single count. This CDR3 spans 12 amino acids. Looked up from germline, CDR1 is SGDLS and CDR2 is YYNGEE. The V end was cut by 3 bases, the J end by 2 bases, with 2 bases between. The sequence derives from a woman in her twenties or thirties with acute COVID-19. The sample comprised PBMCs or T cells enriched from blood (not recorded which). The chain has TRBV9 and TRBJ2-2; no reliable D call. CDR3 nucleotides: TGTGCCAGCAGCGCAAACACCGGGGAGCTGTTTTTT. Residues: CASSANTGELFF. Looking up the rest from reference TRBV9 and TRBJ2-2 gives the full variable domain: DSGVTQTPKHLITATGQRVTLRCSPRSGDLSVYWYQQSLDQGLQFLIQYYNGEERAKGNILERFSAQQFPDLHSELNLSSLELGDSALYFCASSANTGELFFGEGSRLTVL.